A single sample is the source of the 6 T cell receptor beta chains below, sequenced in a study of OX40 agonist ivuxolimab in advanced cancers. Clones were sequenced by immunoSEQ multiplex PCR, and TCRdb holds only the in-frame ones, with some missing. The sample records roughly 74,000 clones, roughly 84% being singletons. The input for sequencing was CD4+ or CD8+ T cells sorted from blood, taken in a trial of the OX40 agonist ivuxolimab. The receptors come from an adult with an advanced solid tumor such as melanoma, head and neck, liver or kidney cancer.

This chain uses TRBV7-2 with TRBJ2-5; 14 bases are shared with TRBD2. V shed 4 bases, J shed 5 bases, and the junction held 3 bases outside the gene matches. The V gene's germline CDR1 is SGHTA and CDR2 FQGNSA. The CDR3 contains 15 residues. This CDR3 reads CASSWGLAGVETQYF. In DNA, the CDR3 is TGTGCCAGCAGCTGGGGACTAGCGGGAGTTGAGACCCAGTACTTC.

This chain connects TRBV7-6 to TRBJ1-3; TRBD1 agrees at 10 bases. Germline loops: CDR1 SGHVS, CDR2 FNYEAQ. The CDR3 totals 15 residues. V shed 2 bases, J shed 5 bases, and the junction held 3 bases outside the gene matches. The CDR3 sequence: CASSLKTGGRNTIYF. CDR3 DNA: TGTGCCAGCAGCTTAAAGACAGGGGGCAGAAACACCATATATTTT.

V gene TRBV4-3 combines with J gene TRBJ2-7; D remains ambiguous. The CDR3 spans 16 residues. Germline assignment: CDR1 LGHNA and CDR2 YSLEER. V was cut by 0 bases and J by 2 bases, with 14 bases left in between. The CDR3 reads CASSQDPARVAYEQYF. The DNA for the CDR3 is TGCGCCAGCAGCCAAGACCCGGCACGGGTTGCCTACGAGCAGTACTTC.

This chain links TRBV5-6 with TRBJ1-2, with 11 positions matching TRBD1. The CDR3 length is 14 residues. Unmatched junction bases numbered 3, after V lost 3 bases and J lost 5 bases. Germline V gene data show CDR1 as SGHDT and CDR2 as YYEEEE. The CDR3 loop is CASSWTGGAYGYTF. In DNA form, the CDR3 reads TGTGCCAGCAGCTGGACAGGGGGCGCATATGGCTACACCTTC.

This clone was seen a single time. The rearrangement joins TRBV28 to TRBJ1-5, with D perhaps TRBD1 (6 bases). With 2 bases removed from V and 6 bases from J, the gap between germline ends came to 17 bases. Germline CDR1 is MDHEN and CDR2 is SYDVKM. The CDR3 spans 16 residues. This CDR3 is CASSLVPGGLGQPQHF. For the CDR3, the DNA is TGTGCCAGCAGTTTAGTCCCCGGGGGGCTGGGTCAGCCCCAGCATTTT.

This chain connects TRBV7-8 to TRBJ2-1; D might be TRBD1 (6 bases). Trimming stripped 2 bases from V and 4 bases from J, with 24 bases between. This CDR3 region has 19 residues. Germline-derived CDR1 and CDR2 are SGHVS and FQNEAQ. The CDR3 loop reads CASSLRVSRGRLDYNEQFF. As DNA, the CDR3 is TGTGCCAGCAGCTTACGGGTCTCCAGGGGACGCCTGGATTACAATGAGCAGTTCTTC.